Listed below are T cell receptor beta chains from one sample, sequenced in a study of T cell repertoires in aging, cancer and after chemotherapy. TCRdb fed the multiplex PCR reads into MiXCR, producing one record per CDR3 protein. The sample holds about 9,200 distinct CDR3 sequences, around 34% seen once. Source material: blood. The receptors here all came from a human donor in good health. The donor label of this sample is uncertain. CDR3s include the opening cysteine and the closing phenylalanine or tryptophan. The D gene is left open where the match is weak. Only part of the rows carry a size: once, few, many, or a class if the clone is expanded.

v_call: TRBV19
clone_size: few
d_call: .
j_call: TRBJ1-5
cdr3_aa: CASSTRLGQSQPQHF
cdr3_nt: TGTGCCAGTAGTACTAGACTGGGTCAGAGTCAGCCCCAGCATTTT

v_call: TRBV6-1
clone_size: few
d_call: .
j_call: TRBJ1-1
cdr3_aa: CASSEVVGRGAEAFF
cdr3_nt: TGTGCCAGCAGTGAAGTGGTGGGGCGAGGCGCTGAAGCTTTCTTT

v_call: TRBV5-6
clone_size: medium-sized
d_call: .
j_call: TRBJ1-2
cdr3_aa: CASSLGQYYGYTF
cdr3_nt: TGTGCCAGCAGCTTGGGGCAGTACTATGGCTACACCTTC

v_call: TRBV5-1
clone_size: once
d_call: .
j_call: TRBJ2-1
cdr3_aa: CASSLLADPRNEQFF
cdr3_nt: TGCGCCAGCAGCTTGCTGGCCGACCCTCGCAATGAGCAGTTCTTC

v_call: TRBV5-4
clone_size: medium-sized
d_call: TRBD1
j_call: TRBJ2-6
cdr3_aa: CASSEAPGQSGANVLTF
cdr3_nt: TGTGCCAGCAGCGAAGCTCCGGGACAGTCTGGGGCCAACGTCCTGACTTTC

v_call: TRBV6-5
clone_size: medium-sized
d_call: .
j_call: TRBJ2-7
cdr3_aa: CATQTRQAMHSYEQYF
cdr3_nt: TGTGCCACTCAAACTAGACAGGCGATGCATTCCTACGAGCAGTACTTC

v_call: TRBV6-2/TRBV6-3
clone_size: .
d_call: .
j_call: TRBJ2-7
cdr3_aa: CASSYFDIYSYEQYF
cdr3_nt: TGTGCCAGCAGTTACTTTGACATTTACTCCTACGAGCAGTACTTC

v_call: TRBV19
clone_size: .
d_call: TRBD1
j_call: TRBJ2-1
cdr3_aa: CASSPGQPTYNEQFF
cdr3_nt: TGTGCCAGTAGTCCGGGACAGCCAACCTACAATGAGCAGTTCTTC

v_call: TRBV18
clone_size: few
d_call: .
j_call: TRBJ2-7
cdr3_aa: CASSPRGFWDVDEQYF
cdr3_nt: TGTGCCAGCTCACCAAGAGGTTTTTGGGACGTGGACGAGCAGTACTTC

v_call: TRBV6-5
clone_size: .
d_call: .
j_call: TRBJ2-3
cdr3_aa: CASRGFGADTQYF
cdr3_nt: TGTGCCAGCAGGGGGTTCGGGGCAGATACGCAGTATTTT

v_call: TRBV24-1
clone_size: .
d_call: .
j_call: TRBJ1-2
cdr3_aa: CATSELGHEGYTF
cdr3_nt: TGTGCCACCAGTGAACTCGGACATGAGGGCTACACCTTC

v_call: TRBV6-1
clone_size: .
d_call: TRBD1
j_call: TRBJ1-6
cdr3_aa: CASTGDRDSPLHF
cdr3_nt: TGTGCCAGCACTGGGGACAGGGACTCACCCCTCCACTTT

v_call: TRBV5-4
clone_size: .
d_call: TRBD1
j_call: TRBJ1-2
cdr3_aa: CASSLNNRGKVLGYTF
cdr3_nt: TGTGCCAGCAGCTTAAACAACAGGGGCAAGGTCTTGGGCTACACCTTC

v_call: TRBV5-4
clone_size: .
d_call: .
j_call: TRBJ1-1
cdr3_aa: CASSSTGYTEAFF
cdr3_nt: TGTGCCAGCAGTTCTACAGGGTACACTGAAGCTTTCTTT

v_call: TRBV11-1
clone_size: few
d_call: .
j_call: TRBJ1-1
cdr3_aa: CASSLGRSNTEAFF
cdr3_nt: TGTGCCAGCAGCTTGGGCAGATCGAACACTGAAGCTTTCTTT

v_call: TRBV5-4
clone_size: few
d_call: .
j_call: TRBJ2-3
cdr3_aa: CASRSSGYTDTQYF
cdr3_nt: TGTGCCAGCAGAAGTAGCGGTTACACAGATACGCAGTATTTT

v_call: TRBV7-2
clone_size: few
d_call: .
j_call: TRBJ2-3
cdr3_aa: CASSAHMADTQYF
cdr3_nt: TGTGCCAGCAGCGCCCACATGGCAGATACGCAGTATTTT

v_call: TRBV20-1
clone_size: .
d_call: .
j_call: TRBJ1-3
cdr3_aa: CSASQGYSGNTIYF
cdr3_nt: TGCAGTGCTAGCCAGGGATACTCTGGAAACACCATATATTTT

v_call: TRBV24-1
clone_size: few
d_call: TRBD2
j_call: TRBJ2-5
cdr3_aa: CATSDSGGAGETQYF
cdr3_nt: TGTGCCACCAGTGATAGCGGGGGGGCCGGGGAGACCCAGTACTTC

v_call: TRBV12-3/TRBV12-4
clone_size: .
d_call: .
j_call: TRBJ2-4
cdr3_aa: CASSSRVVRLHF
cdr3_nt: TGTGCCAGCAGCTCACGCGTGGTCCGATTACACTTC

v_call: TRBV6-1
clone_size: few
d_call: .
j_call: TRBJ2-7
cdr3_aa: CASSPLRGGGYEQYF
cdr3_nt: TGTGCCAGCAGCCCCCTAAGGGGGGGCGGCTACGAGCAGTACTTC

v_call: TRBV10-3
clone_size: .
d_call: TRBD1
j_call: TRBJ1-4
cdr3_aa: CAISTGTGPNEKLFF
cdr3_nt: TGTGCCATCAGTACCGGGACAGGGCCTAATGAAAAACTGTTTTTT

v_call: TRBV5-3
clone_size: .
d_call: .
j_call: TRBJ2-2
cdr3_aa: CASSLRAGLNTGELFF
cdr3_nt: TGCGCCAGCAGCCTCCGTGCGGGGCTGAACACCGGGGAGCTGTTTTTT

v_call: TRBV5-5
clone_size: .
d_call: .
j_call: TRBJ1-1
cdr3_aa: CASTLGDTGTEAFF
cdr3_nt: TGTGCCAGCACCTTAGGGGATACGGGCACTGAAGCTTTCTTT

v_call: TRBV30
clone_size: .
d_call: .
j_call: TRBJ1-5
cdr3_aa: CAWSVRGNQPQHF
cdr3_nt: TGTGCCTGGAGTGTAAGGGGAAATCAGCCCCAGCATTTT

v_call: TRBV14
clone_size: .
d_call: TRBD1
j_call: TRBJ1-3
cdr3_aa: CASSRDRGDTIYF
cdr3_nt: TGTGCCAGCAGCCGTGACAGGGGGGACACCATATATTTT

v_call: TRBV20-1
clone_size: .
d_call: TRBD2
j_call: TRBJ2-3
cdr3_aa: CSAMLLADLTDTQYF
cdr3_nt: TGCAGTGCCATGCTACTAGCGGACCTGACAGATACGCAGTATTTT

v_call: TRBV5-1
clone_size: .
d_call: TRBD2
j_call: TRBJ2-1
cdr3_aa: CASSLGLAGTYNEQFF
cdr3_nt: TGCGCCAGCAGCTTGGGTCTAGCGGGGACCTACAATGAGCAGTTCTTC

v_call: TRBV5-6
clone_size: few
d_call: .
j_call: TRBJ2-3
cdr3_aa: CASSFIGSTDTQYF
cdr3_nt: TGTGCCAGCAGCTTTATCGGTAGCACAGATACGCAGTATTTT

v_call: TRBV11-2
clone_size: .
d_call: .
j_call: TRBJ2-7
cdr3_aa: CASSLVAGLMGGPLSYEQYF
cdr3_nt: TGTGCCAGCAGCTTAGTCGCTGGGTTAATGGGGGGGCCCCTCTCCTACGAGCAGTACTTC

v_call: TRBV29-1
clone_size: medium-sized
d_call: .
j_call: TRBJ2-1
cdr3_aa: CSVAEGSYNEQFF
cdr3_nt: TGCAGCGTTGCCGAAGGATCCTACAATGAGCAGTTCTTC

v_call: TRBV5-4
clone_size: medium-sized
d_call: .
j_call: TRBJ2-3
cdr3_aa: CASSLGQYTDTQYF
cdr3_nt: TGTGCCAGCAGCTTGGGGCAGTACACAGATACGCAGTATTTT

v_call: TRBV7-9
clone_size: .
d_call: TRBD2
j_call: TRBJ2-1
cdr3_aa: CASSPSSGGQNEQFF
cdr3_nt: TGTGCCAGCAGCCCCTCTAGCGGGGGGCAGAATGAGCAGTTCTTC

v_call: TRBV5-5
clone_size: medium-sized
d_call: TRBD1
j_call: TRBJ2-2
cdr3_aa: CASSFGPGQGDTGELFF
cdr3_nt: TGTGCCAGCAGCTTTGGCCCGGGACAGGGGGACACCGGGGAGCTGTTTTTT

v_call: TRBV27
clone_size: few
d_call: .
j_call: TRBJ1-2
cdr3_aa: CASSFSGMGSGYTF
cdr3_nt: TGTGCCAGCAGTTTTTCGGGGATGGGCAGTGGCTACACCTTC

v_call: TRBV5-1
clone_size: .
d_call: .
j_call: TRBJ2-6
cdr3_aa: CASSQASRPGVHSGANVLTF
cdr3_nt: TGCGCCAGCAGCCAAGCGAGCCGACCGGGGGTGCACTCTGGGGCCAACGTCCTGACTTTC

v_call: TRBV7-2
clone_size: few
d_call: TRBD1
j_call: TRBJ2-7
cdr3_aa: CASSRKTGATYEQYF
cdr3_nt: TGTGCCAGCAGTCGAAAAACAGGGGCGACCTACGAGCAGTACTTC

v_call: TRBV6-5
clone_size: .
d_call: .
j_call: TRBJ2-5
cdr3_aa: CASSYFRGAETQYF
cdr3_nt: TGTGCCAGCAGTTACTTTAGAGGGGCAGAGACCCAGTACTTC

v_call: TRBV13
clone_size: medium-sized
d_call: TRBD2
j_call: TRBJ2-3
cdr3_aa: CASSSRTSGGTDTQYF
cdr3_nt: TGTGCCAGCAGCTCCCGGACTAGCGGCGGCACAGATACGCAGTATTTT

v_call: TRBV12-3/TRBV12-4
clone_size: medium-sized
d_call: .
j_call: TRBJ2-2
cdr3_aa: CASSLLTNTGELFF
cdr3_nt: TGTGCCAGCAGTTTACTAACGAACACCGGGGAGCTGTTTTTT

v_call: TRBV7-9
clone_size: .
d_call: TRBD1
j_call: TRBJ2-2
cdr3_aa: CASGTVNTGELFF
cdr3_nt: TGTGCCAGCGGGACAGTAAACACCGGGGAGCTGTTTTTT

v_call: TRBV30
clone_size: medium-sized
d_call: .
j_call: TRBJ2-2
cdr3_aa: CAWSVLGAGELFF
cdr3_nt: TGTGCCTGGAGTGTTCTGGGCGCCGGGGAGCTGTTTTTT

v_call: TRBV5-1
clone_size: few
d_call: .
j_call: TRBJ2-6
cdr3_aa: CASSLDGFSGANVLTF
cdr3_nt: TGCGCCAGCAGCTTGGACGGATTTTCTGGGGCCAACGTCCTGACTTTC

v_call: TRBV30
clone_size: few
d_call: TRBD1
j_call: TRBJ2-7
cdr3_aa: CAWSLSGTGEEQYF
cdr3_nt: TGTGCCTGGAGTTTATCCGGGACAGGGGAAGAGCAGTACTTC

v_call: TRBV7-9
clone_size: .
d_call: .
j_call: TRBJ2-7
cdr3_aa: CASSLELGPFYEQYF
cdr3_nt: TGTGCCAGCAGCTTAGAGTTAGGACCGTTCTACGAGCAGTACTTC

v_call: TRBV5-4
clone_size: .
d_call: TRBD1
j_call: TRBJ2-5
cdr3_aa: CASSHTGGRETQYF
cdr3_nt: TGTGCCAGCAGTCATACAGGGGGACGAGAGACCCAGTACTTC

v_call: TRBV6-2/TRBV6-3
clone_size: few
d_call: TRBD2
j_call: TRBJ2-1
cdr3_aa: CASSYRTSEKFF
cdr3_nt: TGTGCCAGCAGTTACAGGACTAGCGAGAAGTTCTTC

v_call: TRBV5-4
clone_size: .
d_call: .
j_call: TRBJ2-3
cdr3_aa: CASSLASVLSDTQYF
cdr3_nt: TGCGCCAGCAGCTTGGCCTCAGTCCTTAGTGATACGCAGTATTTT

v_call: TRBV19
clone_size: .
d_call: .
j_call: TRBJ1-1
cdr3_aa: CASSMGGVRDTEAFF
cdr3_nt: TGTGCCAGTAGTATGGGTGGGGTCCGGGACACTGAAGCTTTCTTT

v_call: TRBV5-6
clone_size: .
d_call: TRBD1
j_call: TRBJ1-1
cdr3_aa: CASSLGGTGDTEAFF
cdr3_nt: TGCGCCAGCAGCTTGGGGGGGACAGGGGACACTGAAGCTTTCTTT

v_call: TRBV27
clone_size: .
d_call: TRBD1
j_call: TRBJ1-2
cdr3_aa: CASSLVGQGTYYGYTF
cdr3_nt: TGTGCCAGCAGTTTAGTTGGACAGGGGACTTACTATGGCTACACCTTC

v_call: TRBV5-6
clone_size: .
d_call: .
j_call: TRBJ1-2
cdr3_aa: CASSLALRGGRFDGYTF
cdr3_nt: TGTGCCAGCAGCTTGGCCCTGCGCGGGGGGCGATTTGACGGCTACACCTTC

v_call: TRBV5-5
clone_size: few
d_call: .
j_call: TRBJ2-7
cdr3_aa: CASSPPNTYEQYF
cdr3_nt: TGTGCCAGCAGCCCACCTAATACCTACGAGCAGTACTTC

v_call: TRBV6-5
clone_size: medium-sized
d_call: .
j_call: TRBJ2-7
cdr3_aa: CASSNLGGYEQYF
cdr3_nt: TGTGCCAGCAGCAATCTCGGAGGGTACGAGCAGTACTTC

v_call: TRBV29-1
clone_size: medium-sized
d_call: .
j_call: TRBJ2-5
cdr3_aa: CSGLLSSQETQYF
cdr3_nt: TGCAGCGGCCTCTTAAGTAGCCAAGAGACCCAGTACTTC

v_call: TRBV5-4
clone_size: .
d_call: .
j_call: TRBJ2-5
cdr3_aa: CASSLDFSSETQYF
cdr3_nt: TGTGCCAGCAGCTTGGATTTCAGTTCGGAGACCCAGTACTTC

v_call: TRBV10-3
clone_size: .
d_call: .
j_call: TRBJ1-4
cdr3_aa: CAIGSVSNEKLFF
cdr3_nt: TGTGCCATCGGATCCGTCTCTAATGAAAAACTGTTTTTT

v_call: TRBV27
clone_size: few
d_call: TRBD1
j_call: TRBJ2-7
cdr3_aa: CASSLAGTGYLEQYF
cdr3_nt: TGTGCCAGCAGTTTGGCCGGGACAGGGTACCTCGAGCAGTACTTC

v_call: TRBV9
clone_size: .
d_call: .
j_call: TRBJ1-4
cdr3_aa: CASSPEGVLGTNEKLFF
cdr3_nt: TGTGCCAGCAGCCCAGAAGGGGTTTTAGGTACTAATGAAAAACTGTTTTTT